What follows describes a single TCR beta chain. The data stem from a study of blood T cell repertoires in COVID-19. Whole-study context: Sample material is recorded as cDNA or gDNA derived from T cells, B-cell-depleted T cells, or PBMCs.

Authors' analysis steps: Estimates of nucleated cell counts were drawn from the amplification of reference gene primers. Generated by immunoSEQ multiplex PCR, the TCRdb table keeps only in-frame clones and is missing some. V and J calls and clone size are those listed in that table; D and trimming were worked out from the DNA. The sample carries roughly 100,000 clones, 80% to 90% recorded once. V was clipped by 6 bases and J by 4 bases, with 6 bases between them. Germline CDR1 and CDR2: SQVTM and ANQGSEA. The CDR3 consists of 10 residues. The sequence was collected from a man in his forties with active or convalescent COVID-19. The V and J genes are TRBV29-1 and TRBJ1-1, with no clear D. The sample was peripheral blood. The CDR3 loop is CSVKSTEAFF. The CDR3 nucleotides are TGCAGCGTAAAGAGCACTGAAGCTTTCTTT. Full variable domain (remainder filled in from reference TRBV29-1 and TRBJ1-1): SAVISQKPSRDICQRGTSLTIQCQVDSQVTMMFWYRQQPGQSLTLIATANQGSEATYESGFVIDKFPISRPNLTFSTLTVSNMSPEDSSIYLCSVKSTEAFFGQGTRLTVV.